The rows below give T cell receptor beta chains drawn from one sample of a study of blood T cell repertoires in COVID-19. Assay: immunoSEQ multiplex PCR; the TCRdb copy retains only in-frame clones and omits some. The table includes 200,000 or so clones, 88% detected once. The sample taken for sequencing was peripheral blood. These receptors came from a woman aged 55-70 years with acute or convalescent COVID-19. Both conserved end residues are part of each CDR3. Fields, in order: clone size, J gene, V gene, D gene, CDR3 protein, CDR3 DNA. A D gene is named only where the DNA matches it firmly. Only some rows state a clone size, as once, few, many or a class for expanded clones.

clone size: -
J gene: TRBJ2-5
V gene: TRBV5-1
D gene: TRBD2
CDR3 protein: CASSLGVAGGQGTQYF
CDR3 DNA: TGCGCCAGCAGCTTGGGGGTAGCGGGAGGCCAGGGGACCCAGTACTTC

clone size: -
J gene: TRBJ2-2
V gene: TRBV5-1
D gene: -
CDR3 protein: CASSFGEPGELFF
CDR3 DNA: TGCGCCAGCAGCTTCGGAGAACCCGGGGAGCTGTTTTTT

clone size: -
J gene: TRBJ2-1
V gene: TRBV6-6
D gene: TRBD2
CDR3 protein: CASSPTSGPYNEQFF
CDR3 DNA: TGTGCCAGCAGTCCAACTAGCGGGCCCTACAATGAGCAGTTCTTC

clone size: -
J gene: TRBJ1-3
V gene: TRBV19
D gene: TRBD1
CDR3 protein: CASTRDRGIGNTIYF
CDR3 DNA: TGTGCCAGTACCCGGGACAGGGGAATTGGAAACACCATATATTTT

clone size: -
J gene: TRBJ2-2
V gene: TRBV28
D gene: TRBD1
CDR3 protein: CASSRPQGWTGELFF
CDR3 DNA: TGTGCCAGCAGCCGCCCACAGGGGTGGACCGGGGAGCTGTTTTTT

clone size: -
J gene: TRBJ2-1
V gene: TRBV7-9
D gene: -
CDR3 protein: CASSLHRVRTYNEQFF
CDR3 DNA: TGTGCCAGCAGCTTACACAGGGTGAGAACCTACAATGAGCAGTTCTTC

clone size: -
J gene: TRBJ1-2
V gene: TRBV27
D gene: -
CDR3 protein: CASSWGEVLYGYTF
CDR3 DNA: TGTGCCAGCAGCTGGGGGGAGGTACTATATGGCTACACCTTC

clone size: -
J gene: TRBJ2-3
V gene: TRBV29-1
D gene: TRBD2
CDR3 protein: CSVGLAGGPLDTQYF
CDR3 DNA: TGCAGCGTTGGACTAGCGGGAGGCCCCCTAGATACGCAGTATTTT

clone size: -
J gene: TRBJ1-1
V gene: TRBV5-1
D gene: -
CDR3 protein: CASSKDTENTEAFF
CDR3 DNA: TGCGCCAGCAGCAAGGACACGGAGAACACTGAAGCTTTCTTT

clone size: -
J gene: TRBJ1-5
V gene: TRBV3-1/TRBV3-2
D gene: -
CDR3 protein: CASSQAQKLGISNQPQHF
CDR3 DNA: TGTGCCAGCAGCCAAGCCCAAAAACTCGGGATAAGTAATCAGCCCCAGCATTTT

clone size: -
J gene: TRBJ2-5
V gene: TRBV5-4
D gene: TRBD2
CDR3 protein: CASSSPGGGETQYF
CDR3 DNA: TGTGCCAGCAGCTCTCCGGGGGGAGGAGAGACCCAGTACTTC

clone size: once
J gene: TRBJ1-2
V gene: TRBV3-1/TRBV3-2
D gene: TRBD1
CDR3 protein: CASSQDRAGGYTF
CDR3 DNA: TGTGCCAGCAGCCAGGACAGGGCGGGGGGCTACACCTTC

clone size: -
J gene: TRBJ1-2
V gene: TRBV10-3
D gene: TRBD1
CDR3 protein: CAIKGDRGYGYTF
CDR3 DNA: TGTGCCATCAAGGGGGACAGGGGGTATGGCTACACCTTC

clone size: -
J gene: TRBJ1-5
V gene: TRBV12-5
D gene: -
CDR3 protein: CASGLGQGQPQHF
CDR3 DNA: TGTGCTAGTGGTCTCGGGCAGGGTCAGCCCCAGCATTTT

clone size: -
J gene: TRBJ1-2
V gene: TRBV6-5
D gene: -
CDR3 protein: CASSPGPNYGYTF
CDR3 DNA: TGTGCCAGCAGCCCAGGGCCTAACTATGGCTACACCTTC

clone size: -
J gene: TRBJ1-2
V gene: TRBV7-3
D gene: -
CDR3 protein: CASSLTPGPRYGYTF
CDR3 DNA: TGTGCCAGCAGCTTAACTCCTGGCCCGAGGTATGGCTACACCTTC

clone size: -
J gene: TRBJ1-6
V gene: TRBV30
D gene: -
CDR3 protein: CAWSEAGRSPLHF
CDR3 DNA: TGTGCCTGGAGTGAAGCGGGCCGATCACCCCTCCACTTT

clone size: -
J gene: TRBJ2-3
V gene: TRBV7-3
D gene: TRBD2
CDR3 protein: CASSLPRTSFPPDTQYF
CDR3 DNA: TGTGCCAGCAGCTTACCGAGGACTAGTTTCCCCCCAGATACGCAGTATTTT

clone size: -
J gene: TRBJ2-1
V gene: TRBV28
D gene: -
CDR3 protein: CASSNGGLRGNEQFF
CDR3 DNA: TGTGCCAGCAGCAACGGGGGTTTGAGAGGGAATGAGCAGTTCTTC

clone size: -
J gene: TRBJ2-7
V gene: TRBV5-5
D gene: -
CDR3 protein: CASSAGPGTHYEQYF
CDR3 DNA: TGTGCCAGCAGCGCTGGTCCCGGGACACACTACGAGCAGTACTTC

clone size: -
J gene: TRBJ1-5
V gene: TRBV6-5
D gene: TRBD1
CDR3 protein: CASSSDRAGQPQHF
CDR3 DNA: TGTGCCAGCAGTTCCGACAGGGCAGGCCAGCCCCAGCATTTT

clone size: -
J gene: TRBJ2-4
V gene: TRBV5-6
D gene: -
CDR3 protein: CASSWQGVKNIQYF
CDR3 DNA: TGTGCCAGCAGCTGGCAGGGCGTAAAAAACATTCAGTACTTC

clone size: few
J gene: TRBJ1-6
V gene: TRBV27
D gene: TRBD1
CDR3 protein: CASSSTFKVGQGGSPLHF
CDR3 DNA: TGTGCCAGCAGTTCTACCTTTAAGGTGGGACAGGGAGGTTCACCCCTCCACTTT

clone size: -
J gene: TRBJ2-1
V gene: TRBV27
D gene: TRBD1
CDR3 protein: CASSSGTGVLVSSYNEQFF
CDR3 DNA: TGTGCCAGCAGTTCCGGGACAGGGGTTCTAGTAAGCTCCTACAATGAGCAGTTCTTC

clone size: -
J gene: TRBJ1-4
V gene: TRBV30
D gene: TRBD1
CDR3 protein: CAFQGAGEKLFF
CDR3 DNA: TGTGCCTTTCAGGGGGCCGGGGAAAAACTGTTTTTT

clone size: -
J gene: TRBJ2-3
V gene: TRBV6-5
D gene: TRBD1
CDR3 protein: CASSPRQGSTDTQYF
CDR3 DNA: TGTGCCAGCAGTCCCCGACAGGGGAGCACAGATACGCAGTATTTT

clone size: -
J gene: TRBJ1-2
V gene: TRBV19
D gene: -
CDR3 protein: CASSIGQSIYGYTF
CDR3 DNA: TGTGCCAGTAGTATAGGCCAGTCAATCTATGGCTACACCTTC

clone size: -
J gene: TRBJ1-4
V gene: TRBV25-1
D gene: -
CDR3 protein: CANQPNRTPNEKLFF
CDR3 DNA: TGTGCCAACCAACCAAACAGAACACCTAATGAAAAACTGTTTTTT

clone size: once
J gene: TRBJ2-7
V gene: TRBV28
D gene: TRBD1
CDR3 protein: CASRTGTGTEQYF
CDR3 DNA: TGTGCCAGCAGAACCGGGACAGGGACCGAGCAGTACTTC

clone size: -
J gene: TRBJ1-6
V gene: TRBV18
D gene: -
CDR3 protein: CASSLGYTGLYNSPLHF
CDR3 DNA: TGTGCCAGCTCCCTCGGCTATACAGGCCTCTATAATTCACCCCTCCACTTT

clone size: -
J gene: TRBJ2-2
V gene: TRBV3-1/TRBV3-2
D gene: -
CDR3 protein: CASSQASTLPGELFF
CDR3 DNA: TGTGCCAGCAGCCAAGCTAGCACCCTACCCGGGGAGCTGTTTTTT

clone size: -
J gene: TRBJ1-5
V gene: TRBV4-3
D gene: -
CDR3 protein: CASSQELRRGNQPQHF
CDR3 DNA: TGCGCCAGCAGCCAAGAACTGAGACGGGGTAATCAGCCCCAGCATTTT

clone size: -
J gene: TRBJ2-7
V gene: TRBV6-5
D gene: TRBD2
CDR3 protein: CASRPLAGRYEQYF
CDR3 DNA: TGTGCCAGCAGGCCACTAGCGGGGCGCTACGAGCAGTACTTC

clone size: few
J gene: TRBJ2-7
V gene: TRBV18
D gene: TRBD2
CDR3 protein: CASSPTGTPFGLAGGSYEQYF
CDR3 DNA: TGTGCCAGCTCACCAACTGGGACACCCTTCGGGCTAGCGGGAGGCTCCTACGAGCAGTACTTC

clone size: -
J gene: TRBJ1-4
V gene: TRBV6-5
D gene: -
CDR3 protein: CASRSGNNPYLF
CDR3 DNA: TGTGCCAGCAGGTCAGGGAATAATCCCTACCTATTT

clone size: -
J gene: TRBJ2-7
V gene: TRBV29-1
D gene: TRBD1
CDR3 protein: CSVGQGAYSYEQYF
CDR3 DNA: TGCAGCGTTGGACAGGGGGCATACTCCTACGAGCAGTACTTC

clone size: once
J gene: TRBJ2-1
V gene: TRBV2
D gene: -
CDR3 protein: CASSEFTGYNEQFF
CDR3 DNA: TGTGCCAGCAGTGAGTTTACGGGATACAATGAGCAGTTCTTC

clone size: -
J gene: TRBJ2-1
V gene: TRBV19
D gene: TRBD2
CDR3 protein: CATEGLAGVSFF
CDR3 DNA: TGTGCCACCGAGGGGTTAGCGGGGGTATCGTTCTTC

clone size: -
J gene: TRBJ2-5
V gene: TRBV15
D gene: TRBD2
CDR3 protein: CATSRGGLAGGYQETQYF
CDR3 DNA: TGTGCCACCAGCAGAGGGGGACTAGCGGGAGGGTACCAAGAGACCCAGTACTTC

clone size: -
J gene: TRBJ2-5
V gene: TRBV4-3
D gene: TRBD1
CDR3 protein: CASSQLPGQGIGTQYF
CDR3 DNA: TGCGCCAGCAGCCAACTCCCGGGACAGGGTATTGGGACCCAGTACTTC

clone size: -
J gene: TRBJ2-7
V gene: TRBV18
D gene: TRBD1
CDR3 protein: CASSPGDRPTSEQYF
CDR3 DNA: TGTGCCAGCTCACCAGGGGACAGACCTACGAGCGAGCAGTACTTC

clone size: -
J gene: TRBJ2-5
V gene: TRBV9
D gene: TRBD2
CDR3 protein: CASSQAAGAERETQYF
CDR3 DNA: TGTGCCAGCAGCCAAGCAGCGGGGGCTGAGAGGGAGACCCAGTACTTC

clone size: -
J gene: TRBJ2-1
V gene: TRBV5-8
D gene: TRBD1
CDR3 protein: CASSLISNHRGLTGYNEQFF
CDR3 DNA: TGTGCCAGCAGCTTGATATCCAACCACAGGGGGCTAACGGGGTACAATGAGCAGTTCTTC

clone size: -
J gene: TRBJ1-4
V gene: TRBV5-4
D gene: -
CDR3 protein: CVPGNEKLFF
CDR3 DNA: TGTGTTCCAGGTAATGAAAAACTGTTTTTT

clone size: -
J gene: TRBJ1-2
V gene: TRBV27
D gene: TRBD1
CDR3 protein: CASRSGGESNYGYTF
CDR3 DNA: TGTGCCAGCAGGTCAGGGGGAGAATCTAACTATGGCTACACCTTC

clone size: -
J gene: TRBJ1-5
V gene: TRBV7-9
D gene: -
CDR3 protein: CASSPSEGRGQPQHF
CDR3 DNA: TGTGCCAGCAGCCCTTCCGAGGGTAGAGGTCAGCCCCAGCATTTT